The clone carrying this T cell receptor beta chain was counted a single time. What it binds is unknown. Using immunoSEQ multiplex PCR, the repertoire was profiled, and TCRdb retains in-frame clones only, with some absent. The sample includes under 150,000 clones, about 90% of them seen just once. This sample stems from a study of T cell responses to AZD1222 COVID-19 vaccine. Unmatched junction bases numbered 8, after V lost 1 base and J lost 4 bases. Per germline, CDR1 SEHNR and CDR2 FQNEAQ (reference sequence). This CDR3 has 16 residues. Points from the study as a whole: Every sample of the repertoires postdated the peak T cell response.

The specimen comprised peripheral blood, sampled on day 0 of AZD1222 vaccination. The TCR sequence derives from an adult in good health. V usage is TRBV7-9 and J usage is TRBJ1-2, with 8 bases identical to TRBD1. The CDR3 DNA reads TGTGCCAGCAGCTTAGGTAGACAGGGGCAGGGCTATGGCTACACCTTC. Translated, it gives CASSLGRQGQGYGYTF.